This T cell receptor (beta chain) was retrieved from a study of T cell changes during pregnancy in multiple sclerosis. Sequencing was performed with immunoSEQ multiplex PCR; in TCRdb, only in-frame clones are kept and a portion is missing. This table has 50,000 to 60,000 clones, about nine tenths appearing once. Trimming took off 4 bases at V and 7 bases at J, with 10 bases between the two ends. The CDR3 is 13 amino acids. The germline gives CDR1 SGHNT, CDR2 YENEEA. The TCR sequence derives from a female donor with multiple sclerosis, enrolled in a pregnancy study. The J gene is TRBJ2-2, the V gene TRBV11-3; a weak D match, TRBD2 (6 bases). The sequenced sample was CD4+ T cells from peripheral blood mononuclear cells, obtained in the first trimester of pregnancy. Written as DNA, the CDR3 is TGTGCCAGCAGCTCGACTAGGAACGGGGAGCTGTTTTTT. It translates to CASSSTRNGELFF.